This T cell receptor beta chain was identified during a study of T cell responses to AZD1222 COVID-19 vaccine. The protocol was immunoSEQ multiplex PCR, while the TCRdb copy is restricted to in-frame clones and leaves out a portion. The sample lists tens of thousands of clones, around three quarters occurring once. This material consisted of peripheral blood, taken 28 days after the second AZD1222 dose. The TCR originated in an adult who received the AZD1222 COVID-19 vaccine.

CDR3 in DNA: TGTGCCAGCAGGGGCTCCCCGCATAGCGGGGAGCTGTTTTTT. Its translation is CASRGSPHSGELFF. The rearrangement uses TRBV7-3 and TRBJ2-2, with D uncertain. Germline assignment: CDR1 SGHTA and CDR2 FQGTGA. The V end was cut by 6 bases, the J end by 7 bases, with 15 bases between. CDR3 size: 14 residues.